This TCR beta chain was identified in a study of blood T cell repertoires in COVID-19. Data came from immunoSEQ multiplex PCR; TCRdb stores just in-frame clones and leaves some out. The data hold about 15,000 clones, with around nine tenths observed a single time. This clonotype originated in a human donor in a cohort sampled during active COVID-19. Source material: peripheral blood.

The CDR3 loop reads CASSVNRDRVDRDYGYTF. In DNA, the CDR3 is TGTGCCAGCAGCGTGAACCGGGACAGGGTCGATCGGGACTATGGCTACACCTTC. The chain carries TRBV9 and TRBJ1-2; 9 nucleotides match TRBD1. CDR3 length equals 18 residues. CDR1 and CDR2 (germline): SGDLS, YYNGEE. With 2 bases clipped from V and 3 bases from J, the junction kept 14 bases outside the gene matches.